These 27 T cell receptor beta chains were sequenced from one sample in a study of cytomegalovirus exposure and HLA in healthy donors (TCRdb year 2017). Library preparation was by the immunoSEQ multiplex PCR assay. TCRdb stores this immuneACCESS table with in-frame sequences only. Part of the clones is absent; in the studies checked, under half of the shortfall reflects unresolved V genes, and no reason is known for the rest. Recorded for this sample are about 120,000 clones; roughly 89% of them occurred a single time. The ten largest clonotypes hold approximately 1% of the sample. Material: PBMCs. The receptors originated from a woman younger than 30 in good health and CMV-seronegative.

This chain joins TRBV6-5 and TRBJ2-1; 10 bases line up with TRBD2. V trimming: 5 bases; J trimming: 7 bases; junction bases outside the gene matches: 5. The germline V gene has CDR1 MNHEY and CDR2 SVGAGI. The CDR3 is 14 amino acids. The CDR3 DNA reads as TGTGCCAGCAGTCCAGCGGGGGGGCCAAATGAGCAGTTCTTC. Encoded protein: CASSPAGGPNEQFF.

This sequence joins TRBV19 and TRBJ1-2; 11 nucleotides align to TRBD1. The CDR3 has 15 amino acids. Per the germline V gene, CDR1 is LNHDA and CDR2 is SQIVND (reference sequence). J lost 4 bases, V lost 3 bases, and 4 bases had no gene match. The CDR3 nucleotides are TGTGCCAGTAGTATCTCCGGGACAGGGGGCTATGGCTACACCTTC. Its protein product is CASSISGTGGYGYTF. Based on the CDR3 plus reference TRBV19 and TRBJ1-2, the full variable domain is DGGITQSPKYLFRKEGQNVTLSCEQNLNHDAMYWYRQDPGQGLRLIYYSQIVNDFQKGDIAEGYSVSREKKESFPLTVTSAQKNPTAFYLCASSISGTGGYGYTFGSGTRLTVV.

The rearrangement uses TRBV7-2 and TRBJ2-5; D may be TRBD2 (6 bases). V shed 4 bases and J shed 9 bases, with 18 bases lying between them. The CDR3 runs to 14 residues. CDR1 SGHTA and CDR2 FQGNSA come from the germline V gene. CDR3 loop: CASSSSGVPSAQYF. As DNA, the CDR3 is TGTGCCAGCAGCTCATCGGGAGTCCCATCAGCCCAGTACTTC.

The chain employs TRBV11-3 and TRBJ2-3, with 9 bases identical to TRBD2. This CDR3 is built from 15 residues. V shed 3 bases, J shed 3 bases, and the junction held 4 bases outside the gene matches. Germline loops: CDR1 SGHNT, CDR2 YENEEA. CDR3 DNA sequence: TGTGCCAGCAGCTTTAGCGGGAGTTGGACAGATACGCAGTATTTT. This encodes CASSFSGSWTDTQYF.

This chain links TRBV7-7 with TRBJ2-1; 8 positions match TRBD2. J was trimmed by 4 bases and V by 5 bases; bases with no gene match: 7. CDR1 is SSHAT, CDR2 FNYEAQ, per germline (reference sequence). This CDR3 has 15 residues. CDR3 protein: CASSQGLAEYNEQFF. In nucleotides, the CDR3 is TGTGCCAGCAGCCAAGGACTAGCAGAATACAATGAGCAGTTCTTC.

The chain combines TRBV6-1 with TRBJ1-1, with a possible D match to TRBD1 (6 bases). V was cut by 3 bases and J by 3 bases, with 11 bases left in between. Germline V gene lookup returns CDR1 MNHNS and CDR2 SASEGT. This CDR3 region has 14 residues. CDR3 loop: CASSDPGDHTEAFF. The CDR3 DNA reads as TGTGCCAGCAGTGACCCAGGGGACCACACTGAAGCTTTCTTT.

V and J are TRBV28 and TRBJ1-4; D not resolved. Germline CDR1 MDHEN, CDR2 SYDVKM. The CDR3 length is 12 residues. The ends were cut back, 6 bases at V and 10 bases at J, with 12 bases in the middle. In nucleotides, the CDR3 is TGTGCCAGCAGAAGTCTTAACGGAAAACTGTTTTTT. It specifies CASRSLNGKLFF.

V gene TRBV25-1 combines with J gene TRBJ1-1, with D possibly being TRBD1 (5 bases). CDR3 length: 15 residues. From germline, CDR1 is MGHDK and CDR2 SYGVNS. Trimming removed 5 bases at V and 4 bases at J, with 17 bases between. In DNA, the CDR3 is TGTGCCAGCAGTTCCCTTGACAGTTTGTCCACTGAAGCTTTCTTT. Residues: CASSSLDSLSTEAFF.

The rearrangement uses TRBV6-1 and TRBJ2-3, with 7 bases identical to TRBD1. Germline V gene data show CDR1 as MNHNS and CDR2 as SASEGT. The ends lost 1 base at V and 2 bases at J; junction bases unmatched: 3. The CDR3 has 15 residues. CDR3 in amino acids: CASSEGTGHTDTQYF. CDR3 nucleotides: TGTGCCAGCAGTGAAGGGACAGGACACACAGATACGCAGTATTTT.

This clone showed up just a few times. The CDR3, as DNA: TGTGCCAGCAGGGAACAGGGGAGTTATGGCCAGCCCCAGCATTTT. Translated, it gives CASREQGSYGQPQHF. The chain is built from TRBV2 and TRBJ1-5; 7 bases line up with TRBD1. The CDR3 runs to 15 residues. V gave up 6 bases and J gave up 7 bases; unmatched junction bases: 12. Looked up from germline, CDR1 is SNHLY and CDR2 is FYNNEI.

This chain links TRBV7-9 with TRBJ2-2; 10 bases match TRBD2. This CDR3 is 16 amino acids long. V lost 3 bases, J lost 3 bases, and 4 bases stayed unmatched. Germline CDR1 and CDR2: SEHNR and FQNEAQ (reference sequence). The CDR3 is CASSLSGTSDTGELFF. The CDR3 nucleotides read TGTGCCAGCAGCTTGTCCGGGACTAGCGACACCGGGGAGCTGTTTTTT.

The chain combines TRBV27 with TRBJ2-7; D gene ambiguous. The germline V gene encodes CDR1 MNHEY and CDR2 SMNVEV (reference sequence). The CDR3 length is 14 residues. The V end was cut by 6 bases, the J end by 1 base, with 13 bases between. DNA for the CDR3: TGTGCCAGCAGGAGACTTTTCCGTTCCTACGAGCAGTACGTC. Protein sequence: CASRRLFRSYEQYV.

The rearrangement uses TRBV7-9 and TRBJ1-2; D ambiguous. The CDR3 contains 18 residues. Trimming removed 5 bases at V and 4 bases at J, with 26 bases between. Per the germline V gene, CDR1 is SEHNR and CDR2 is FQNEAQ (reference sequence). The CDR3 coding sequence is TGTGCCAGCAGCCCAGAGGTTTTCGGGGAGGGATGGAGCTATGGCTACACCTTC. Residues: CASSPEVFGEGWSYGYTF.

The chain links TRBV5-4 to TRBJ1-2; D might be TRBD1 (6 bases). Germline V lookup: CDR1 SGHNT, CDR2 YYREEE (reference sequence). Trimming left V 0 bases short and J 7 bases short, with 10 bases between. This CDR3 has 13 amino acids. In DNA form, the CDR3 reads TGTGCCAGCAGCTTGGACAGGGCGGTTGGCTACACCTTC. Translation gives CASSLDRAVGYTF.

The chain employs TRBV12-5 and TRBJ2-3; possible D gene TRBD1, 6 bases. The germline CDR1 and CDR2 sequences are LGHNT and FRNRAP. This CDR3 has 14 residues. The germline V and J ends were trimmed by 5 bases and 4 bases, with 13 bases remaining between them. CDR3 in DNA: TGTGCTAGTGGTCCACGGACAGCTCCAGATACGCAGTATTTT. Translating gives CASGPRTAPDTQYF.

This chain joins TRBV6-1 and TRBJ2-4; TRBD1 matches 8 bases. With V trimmed by 5 bases and J by 7 bases, 4 bases remained unmatched. The CDR3 contains 13 residues. Germline V gene data show CDR1 as MNHNS and CDR2 as SASEGT. The CDR3 region is CASSPTGGNIQYF. CDR3 sequence (DNA): TGTGCCAGCAGTCCCACAGGGGGGAACATTCAGTACTTC.

The chain is built from TRBV19 and TRBJ2-3; 9 bases agree with TRBD1. CDR3 size: 14 residues. CDR1 is LNHDA, CDR2 SQIVND, per germline (reference sequence). J was trimmed by 4 bases and V by 5 bases; bases with no gene match: 4. CDR3 in amino acids: CASSVTGGADTQYF. CDR3 DNA sequence: TGTGCCAGTAGTGTGACAGGGGGTGCAGATACGCAGTATTTT.

The V and J genes are TRBV2 and TRBJ1-5; TRBD1 is a possible D gene (6 bases). Trimming removed 5 bases at V and 5 bases at J, with 13 bases between. The CDR3 is 14 residues long. Germline CDR1 reads SNHLY; CDR2 reads FYNNEI. DNA for the CDR3: TGTGCCAGCAGTCAGACAGGAGGCGATCAGCCCCAGCATTTT. Its translation is CASSQTGGDQPQHF.

CDR3 sequence (DNA): TGCGCCAGCAGCCAAAATGGGGGCGATGTTCGCAATGAGCAGTTCTTC. Amino acids: CASSQNGGDVRNEQFF. The chain couples TRBV4-1 to TRBJ2-1; D may be TRBD1 (6 bases). Trimming removed 2 bases from V and 6 bases from J, with 17 bases in between. The V gene's germline CDR1 is MGHRA and CDR2 YSYEKL. The CDR3 has 16 amino acids.

This chain connects TRBV7-7 to TRBJ2-2; maybe TRBD2 (5 bases). CDR1 and CDR2 from the germline V gene are SSHAT and FNYEAQ (reference sequence). This CDR3 has 14 residues. V was cut by 5 bases and J by 7 bases, with 14 bases left in between. The CDR3 reads CASSPRHGGGELFF. The CDR3 DNA reads as TGTGCCAGCAGCCCAAGGCATGGAGGCGGGGAGCTGTTTTTT.

The rearrangement links TRBV7-9 to TRBJ2-1, with 8 nucleotides matching TRBD2. Germline V lookup: CDR1 SEHNR, CDR2 FQNEAQ (reference sequence). The trim removed 4 bases at V and 6 bases at J, leaving 5 bases unmatched. The CDR3 consists of 14 residues. CDR3 in DNA: TGTGCCAGCAGCTACCGGACTAGCAGCAATGAGCAGTTCTTC. Protein sequence: CASSYRTSSNEQFF.

The chain has TRBV5-8 and TRBJ1-2; 7 bases are a match to TRBD1. Germline CDR1 is SGHTS and CDR2 is YDEGEE. With 0 bases clipped from V and 7 bases from J, the junction kept 3 bases outside the gene matches. The CDR3 length is 13 residues. CDR3 coding DNA: TGTGCCAGCAGCTTGGGGTCAGGGGGTGGCTACACCTTC. Protein product: CASSLGSGGGYTF.

The rearrangement joins TRBV28 to TRBJ2-7; TRBD1 might be the D (5 bases). The CDR3 has 14 amino acids. Between the trimmed V and J ends, which lost 6 bases and 5 bases, there was a span of 17 bases. In germline, CDR1 is MDHEN, CDR2 SYDVKM. CDR3 loop: CASSRLAGLHEQYF. The CDR3 bases are TGTGCCAGCAGCCGGTTGGCAGGGCTCCACGAGCAGTACTTC.

This clone was picked up one time. This rearrangement joins TRBV6-6 to TRBJ2-7; TRBD1 is a possible D gene (5 bases). The CDR3 runs to 14 residues. The germline V gene has CDR1 MNHNY and CDR2 SVGAGI (reference sequence). The V gene lost 2 bases and the J gene lost 4 bases, with 12 bases spanning the gap. The CDR3 DNA reads as TGTGCCAGCAGTTACGCCGAGACAGATTACGAGCAGTACTTC. It specifies CASSYAETDYEQYF.

This rearrangement joins TRBV27 to TRBJ1-6; TRBD1 might be the D (5 bases). Germline CDR1 and CDR2: MNHEY and SMNVEV (reference sequence). The CDR3 spans 14 residues. Trimming took 0 bases from V and 9 from J, leaving 9 bases between them. CDR3 protein: CASSLSGETSPLHF. The DNA of the CDR3 is TGTGCCAGCAGTTTATCAGGGGAAACTTCACCCCTCCACTTT.

This clone was seen repeatedly, ten times or more. This rearrangement joins TRBV2 to TRBJ1-4, with D uncertain. The CDR3 has 13 residues. Germline CDR1 SNHLY, CDR2 FYNNEI. V was cut by 1 base and J by 4 bases, with 4 bases left in between. The CDR3 DNA reads TGTGCCAGCAGTGAAGACAGTAATGAAAAACTGTTTTTT. Encoded protein: CASSEDSNEKLFF.

The rearrangement links TRBV29-1 to TRBJ1-1; TRBD1 matches at 7 bases. The trim removed 3 bases at V and 3 bases at J, leaving 10 bases unmatched. From germline, CDR1 is SQVTM and CDR2 ANQGSEA. There are 15 residues in the CDR3. The CDR3 DNA follows: TGCAGCGTTGAGAGACAGGGCCCCGGAGACACTGAAGCTTTCTTT. Translation gives CSVERQGPGDTEAFF.